These T cell receptor beta chains were read from a single sample in a study of T cell changes during pregnancy in multiple sclerosis. Sequencing was performed with immunoSEQ multiplex PCR; in TCRdb, only in-frame clones are kept and a portion is missing. The sample includes tens of thousands of clones, roughly 90% of them seen just once. The specimen comprised CD8+ T cells from peripheral blood mononuclear cells, sampled in the third trimester of pregnancy. Receptors originate from a female donor with multiple sclerosis, enrolled in a pregnancy study. Each CDR3 is given with its conserved first and last residue. The D gene is left open where the match is weak. Size tells how often a clone was seen (once, few, many) or the class of an expanded clone, and some rows leave it out.

j_call: TRBJ1-4; cdr3_length: 16; d_call: NA; v_call: TRBV7-9; clone_size: NA; cdr3_aa: CASSRTQVPWREKLFF; cdr3_nt: TGTGCCAGCAGCCGAACCCAGGTCCCCTGGCGTGAAAAACTGTTTTTT
j_call: TRBJ2-3; cdr3_length: 14; d_call: TRBD1; v_call: TRBV6-5; clone_size: NA; cdr3_aa: CASKDRSRTDTQYF; cdr3_nt: TGTGCCAGCAAGGACAGGAGCCGCACAGATACGCAGTATTTT
j_call: TRBJ2-7; cdr3_length: 16; d_call: TRBD1; v_call: TRBV27; clone_size: NA; cdr3_aa: CASSGSPGQGLYEQYF; cdr3_nt: TGTGCCAGCAGTGGATCACCGGGACAGGGCTTATACGAGCAGTACTTC
j_call: TRBJ1-1; cdr3_length: 14; d_call: NA; v_call: TRBV7-2; clone_size: NA; cdr3_aa: CASSPLGGHAEAFF; cdr3_nt: TGTGCCAGCAGCCCCCTCGGGGGTCACGCTGAAGCTTTCTTT
j_call: TRBJ2-3; cdr3_length: 17; d_call: TRBD1; v_call: TRBV4-3; clone_size: NA; cdr3_aa: CASSQDPDRTNRDTQYF; cdr3_nt: TGCGCCAGCAGCCAAGATCCGGACAGGACCAATCGAGATACGCAGTATTTT
j_call: TRBJ2-7; cdr3_length: 13; d_call: NA; v_call: TRBV2; clone_size: NA; cdr3_aa: CASSEAPGYEQYF; cdr3_nt: TGTGCCAGCAGTGAAGCGCCAGGCTACGAGCAGTACTTC
j_call: TRBJ2-1; cdr3_length: 14; d_call: NA; v_call: TRBV21-1; clone_size: NA; cdr3_aa: CASTRLAPSTEQFF; cdr3_nt: TGTGCCAGCACTCGACTAGCTCCTTCGACTGAGCAGTTCTTC
j_call: TRBJ2-1; cdr3_length: 15; d_call: TRBD2; v_call: TRBV7-3; clone_size: NA; cdr3_aa: CASSLVLAPRHEQFF; cdr3_nt: TGTGCCAGCAGCTTAGTACTAGCGCCTCGGCATGAGCAGTTCTTC
j_call: TRBJ2-7; cdr3_length: 13; d_call: NA; v_call: TRBV11-2; clone_size: NA; cdr3_aa: CASSWAESYEQYF; cdr3_nt: TGTGCCAGCAGCTGGGCCGAAAGCTACGAGCAGTACTTC
j_call: TRBJ2-1; cdr3_length: 13; d_call: NA; v_call: TRBV7-3; clone_size: NA; cdr3_aa: CASSPQGNNEQFF; cdr3_nt: TGTGCCAGCAGCCCCCAGGGCAACAATGAGCAGTTCTTC
j_call: TRBJ1-4; cdr3_length: 18; d_call: NA; v_call: TRBV11-1; clone_size: NA; cdr3_aa: CASSLSRGKTATNEKLFF; cdr3_nt: TGTGCCAGCAGCTTATCCCGGGGGAAGACCGCAACTAATGAAAAACTGTTTTTT
j_call: TRBJ2-7; cdr3_length: 15; d_call: NA; v_call: TRBV7-9; clone_size: NA; cdr3_aa: CASSLGVGLSYEQYF; cdr3_nt: TGTGCCAGCAGCTTAGGCGTAGGACTCTCCTACGAGCAGTACTTC
j_call: TRBJ1-1; cdr3_length: 15; d_call: TRBD1; v_call: TRBV5-8; clone_size: NA; cdr3_aa: CASSLDRGLDTEAFF; cdr3_nt: TGTGCCAGCAGCCTGGACAGGGGGCTGGACACTGAAGCTTTCTTT
j_call: TRBJ1-1; cdr3_length: 13; d_call: TRBD1; v_call: TRBV6-5; clone_size: NA; cdr3_aa: CASSGQEVTEAFF; cdr3_nt: TGTGCCAGCAGTGGACAGGAGGTCACTGAAGCTTTCTTT
j_call: TRBJ2-7; cdr3_length: 16; d_call: TRBD1; v_call: TRBV5-5; clone_size: NA; cdr3_aa: CASSFLQGAQGYEQYF; cdr3_nt: TGTGCCAGCAGCTTTCTCCAGGGGGCGCAGGGCTACGAGCAGTACTTC
j_call: TRBJ1-6; cdr3_length: 18; d_call: NA; v_call: TRBV25-1; clone_size: NA; cdr3_aa: CASSESGTGGWHNSPLHF; cdr3_nt: TGTGCCAGCAGTGAATCCGGGACGGGGGGGTGGCATAATTCACCCCTCCACTTT
j_call: TRBJ1-2; cdr3_length: 13; d_call: NA; v_call: TRBV6-5; clone_size: NA; cdr3_aa: CASSYSYNYGYTF; cdr3_nt: TGTGCCAGCAGTTACTCGTATAACTATGGCTACACCTTC
j_call: TRBJ2-7; cdr3_length: 15; d_call: NA; v_call: TRBV7-9; clone_size: NA; cdr3_aa: CASSPQAHPIYEQYF; cdr3_nt: TGTGCCAGCAGCCCACAGGCCCACCCCATCTACGAGCAGTACTTC
j_call: TRBJ2-5; cdr3_length: 13; d_call: NA; v_call: TRBV28; clone_size: NA; cdr3_aa: CASSKTGQETQYF; cdr3_nt: TGTGCCAGCAGTAAGACAGGACAAGAGACCCAGTACTTC
j_call: TRBJ2-3; cdr3_length: 16; d_call: NA; v_call: TRBV27; clone_size: NA; cdr3_aa: CASSYAGPTFTDTQYF; cdr3_nt: TGTGCCAGCAGCTACGCGGGACCCACGTTCACAGATACGCAGTATTTT
j_call: TRBJ2-6; cdr3_length: 16; d_call: NA; v_call: TRBV28; clone_size: NA; cdr3_aa: CASTSGNSGGANVLTF; cdr3_nt: TGTGCCAGCACCTCGGGTAACTCTGGCGGGGCCAACGTCCTGACTTTC
j_call: TRBJ1-4; cdr3_length: 15; d_call: NA; v_call: TRBV7-9; clone_size: NA; cdr3_aa: CASSQGYRDNEKLFF; cdr3_nt: TGTGCCAGCAGCCAGGGGTACAGGGATAATGAAAAACTGTTTTTT
j_call: TRBJ2-5; cdr3_length: 16; d_call: TRBD2; v_call: TRBV7-2; clone_size: NA; cdr3_aa: CASSPDAAGGPETQYF; cdr3_nt: TGTGCCAGCAGCCCGGACGCGGCGGGGGGGCCGGAGACCCAGTACTTC
j_call: TRBJ2-4; cdr3_length: 15; d_call: TRBD1; v_call: TRBV6-1; clone_size: NA; cdr3_aa: CASSEVGQGDNIQYF; cdr3_nt: TGTGCCAGCAGTGAAGTAGGACAGGGGGATAACATTCAGTACTTC
j_call: TRBJ2-7; cdr3_length: 14; d_call: TRBD1; v_call: TRBV9; clone_size: NA; cdr3_aa: CASSPTGDPYEQYF; cdr3_nt: TGTGCCAGCAGTCCGACAGGGGATCCCTACGAGCAGTACTTC
j_call: TRBJ1-3; cdr3_length: 16; d_call: NA; v_call: TRBV25-1; clone_size: NA; cdr3_aa: CASSESVGTSGNTIYF; cdr3_nt: TGTGCCAGCAGTGAATCAGTAGGGACTTCTGGAAACACCATATATTTT
j_call: TRBJ2-5; cdr3_length: 15; d_call: TRBD1; v_call: TRBV28; clone_size: NA; cdr3_aa: CASSLPGTGLETQYF; cdr3_nt: TGTGCCAGCAGTTTGCCCGGGACAGGGTTGGAGACCCAGTACTTC
j_call: TRBJ2-1; cdr3_length: 15; d_call: TRBD2; v_call: TRBV4-3; clone_size: once; cdr3_aa: CASSQDRGGTNEQFF; cdr3_nt: TGCGCCAGCAGCCAAGATCGCGGGGGGACTAATGAGCAGTTCTTC
j_call: TRBJ2-7; cdr3_length: 14; d_call: NA; v_call: TRBV5-4; clone_size: NA; cdr3_aa: CASSPDRSSYEQYF; cdr3_nt: TGTGCCAGCAGTCCTGACAGGTCTTCCTACGAGCAGTACTTC
j_call: TRBJ1-2; cdr3_length: 16; d_call: NA; v_call: TRBV4-3; clone_size: NA; cdr3_aa: CASSQESSGGFYGYTF; cdr3_nt: TGCGCCAGCAGCCAAGAATCGTCGGGGGGATTCTATGGCTACACCTTC
j_call: TRBJ1-5; cdr3_length: 16; d_call: TRBD1; v_call: TRBV19; clone_size: few; cdr3_aa: CASRNPGTGPNQPQHF; cdr3_nt: TGTGCCAGTAGAAACCCCGGGACAGGGCCCAATCAGCCCCAGCATTTT
j_call: TRBJ2-5; cdr3_length: 15; d_call: TRBD1; v_call: TRBV28; clone_size: NA; cdr3_aa: CASSGSAQGKPTQYF; cdr3_nt: TGTGCCAGCAGTGGGAGCGCACAGGGGAAGCCGACCCAGTACTTC
j_call: TRBJ2-2; cdr3_length: 16; d_call: NA; v_call: TRBV5-6; clone_size: NA; cdr3_aa: CASSLRSGGRTGELFF; cdr3_nt: TGTGCCAGCAGCTTGAGGTCCGGGGGTCGCACCGGGGAGCTGTTTTTT
j_call: TRBJ2-5; cdr3_length: 13; d_call: TRBD1; v_call: TRBV5-8; clone_size: NA; cdr3_aa: CASSPDREETQYF; cdr3_nt: TGTGCCAGCAGCCCTGACAGGGAGGAGACCCAGTACTTC
j_call: TRBJ2-7; cdr3_length: 13; d_call: NA; v_call: TRBV9; clone_size: NA; cdr3_aa: CASSFSFSYEQYF; cdr3_nt: TGTGCCAGCAGCTTCTCCTTCTCCTACGAGCAGTACTTC
j_call: TRBJ1-5; cdr3_length: 18; d_call: TRBD1; v_call: TRBV7-3; clone_size: NA; cdr3_aa: CASSLKAGGQGSTQPQHF; cdr3_nt: TGTGCCAGCAGCTTAAAAGCTGGGGGACAGGGGTCTACTCAGCCCCAGCATTTT
j_call: TRBJ2-1; cdr3_length: 14; d_call: TRBD2; v_call: TRBV28; clone_size: NA; cdr3_aa: CASSLTVAGAEQFF; cdr3_nt: TGTGCCAGCAGTTTAACGGTAGCGGGAGCTGAGCAGTTCTTC
j_call: TRBJ2-1; cdr3_length: 13; d_call: NA; v_call: TRBV15; clone_size: NA; cdr3_aa: CATSRGLTDAQFF; cdr3_nt: TGTGCCACCAGCAGAGGATTGACAGACGCGCAGTTCTTC
j_call: TRBJ2-1; cdr3_length: 16; d_call: TRBD1; v_call: TRBV19; clone_size: NA; cdr3_aa: CASSIRRTGGRNEQFF; cdr3_nt: TGTGCCAGTAGTATTCGTCGGACAGGGGGACGGAATGAGCAGTTCTTC
j_call: TRBJ2-1; cdr3_length: 16; d_call: TRBD2; v_call: TRBV6-5; clone_size: NA; cdr3_aa: CASSYETSGLVDEQFF; cdr3_nt: TGTGCCAGCAGTTACGAGACTAGCGGGCTTGTCGATGAGCAGTTCTTC
j_call: TRBJ1-2; cdr3_length: 13; d_call: TRBD1; v_call: TRBV6-5; clone_size: NA; cdr3_aa: CASSPDREYGYTF; cdr3_nt: TGTGCCAGCAGCCCTGACAGGGAGTATGGCTACACCTTC
j_call: TRBJ2-1; cdr3_length: 13; d_call: NA; v_call: TRBV19; clone_size: NA; cdr3_aa: CASSTRGRNEQFF; cdr3_nt: TGTGCCAGTAGTACCAGGGGCCGGAATGAGCAGTTCTTC
j_call: TRBJ2-7; cdr3_length: 13; d_call: NA; v_call: TRBV27; clone_size: NA; cdr3_aa: CASTGRSPHEQYF; cdr3_nt: TGTGCCAGCACAGGGAGGTCCCCCCACGAGCAGTACTTC
j_call: TRBJ2-1; cdr3_length: 14; d_call: NA; v_call: TRBV7-2; clone_size: NA; cdr3_aa: CASSFGGSMVEQFF; cdr3_nt: TGTGCCAGCAGCTTCGGGGGAAGCATGGTTGAGCAGTTCTTC
j_call: TRBJ1-2; cdr3_length: 17; d_call: TRBD1; v_call: TRBV15; clone_size: NA; cdr3_aa: CATSNRDRGRSREGYTF; cdr3_nt: TGTGCCACCAGCAACCGGGACAGGGGGCGAAGTAGGGAAGGCTACACCTTC
j_call: TRBJ2-1; cdr3_length: 15; d_call: NA; v_call: TRBV2; clone_size: NA; cdr3_aa: CASREEPGIGGEQFF; cdr3_nt: TGTGCCAGCAGGGAGGAACCCGGGATTGGTGGTGAGCAGTTCTTC
j_call: TRBJ2-5; cdr3_length: 17; d_call: TRBD2; v_call: TRBV4-3; clone_size: NA; cdr3_aa: CASSQGFSGGGAETQYF; cdr3_nt: TGCGCCAGCAGCCAAGGATTCTCTGGCGGGGGGGCGGAGACCCAGTACTTC
j_call: TRBJ2-1; cdr3_length: 16; d_call: TRBD2; v_call: TRBV4-1; clone_size: NA; cdr3_aa: CASSQGQWAGGPGKLF; cdr3_nt: TGCGCCAGCAGCCAAGGTCAATGGGCGGGAGGGCCGGGGAAGCTCTTC
j_call: TRBJ2-1; cdr3_length: 16; d_call: TRBD2; v_call: TRBV6-4; clone_size: many; cdr3_aa: CASSTTSGGDYNEQFF; cdr3_nt: TGTGCCAGCAGTACTACTAGCGGGGGGGACTACAATGAGCAGTTCTTC
j_call: TRBJ1-5; cdr3_length: 17; d_call: NA; v_call: TRBV4-3; clone_size: once; cdr3_aa: CASSQDRVKYSNQPQHF; cdr3_nt: TGCGCCAGCAGCCAAGATCGGGTAAAATATAGCAATCAGCCCCAGCATTTT
j_call: TRBJ1-3; cdr3_length: 17; d_call: NA; v_call: TRBV5-3; clone_size: NA; cdr3_aa: CARSLALTVFSGNTIYF; cdr3_nt: TGTGCCAGAAGCTTGGCCTTAACAGTCTTCTCTGGAAACACCATATATTTT
j_call: TRBJ2-1; cdr3_length: 16; d_call: TRBD2; v_call: TRBV27; clone_size: few; cdr3_aa: CATQRDGRAVYNEQFF; cdr3_nt: TGTGCTACCCAAAGGGACGGGAGGGCAGTCTACAATGAGCAGTTCTTC
j_call: TRBJ1-6; cdr3_length: 12; d_call: NA; v_call: TRBV7-9; clone_size: NA; cdr3_aa: CASSFPASPLHF; cdr3_nt: TGTGCCAGCAGCTTCCCTGCGTCACCCCTCCACTTT